This T cell receptor beta chain originates from a study of CXCR3-negative and CXCR3-positive naive CD8 T cells. About this clonotype: What it binds is unknown.

All CD8+ T cell subsets were sorted in triplicate at roughly 280,000 cells each. Germline assignment: CDR1 PRHDT and CDR2 FYEKMQ (reference sequence). The CDR3 covers 15 residues. Study-wide findings and caveats: TRB CDR3s of CXCR3-positive naive cells were more hydrophobic than those of CXCR3-negative naive cells. Diversity was high in both naive subsets and much lower in memory cells.

The libraries of TRB cDNA were prepared using 5' RACE with UMI labels. TCRdb re-called the 5' RACE reads and catalogs CDR3 proteins one per entry, DNA excluded. The sample includes some 130,000 distinct CDR3 sequences. This TCR derives from a human donor in good health. Some clones in this sample may be carry-over from other donors' samples. The chain employs TRBV13 and TRBJ2-1; the TRBD2 assignment by TCRdb is unverifiable without DNA. The sequencing sample was made of naive CXCR3- CD8+ T cells from blood. Indicated subset: CD45RO-CCR7+CD27+CD95- naive CD8+ T cells lacking CXCR3 (TNR3-). The CDR3 sequence: CASSRGLAGGPGQFF.